This T cell receptor (beta chain) was found in a study of cytomegalovirus exposure and HLA in healthy donors. Study results and caveats: In vitro testing confirmed a few CMV-associated chains as specific for CMV antigens.

Points on this clone: Its antigen is unknown.

The PCR ran on 60 Vbeta and 13 Jbeta primers. Libraries were prepared by immunoSEQ multiplex PCR; TCRdb keeps only in-frame clonotypes and omits some of them. The data show roughly 180,000 clones, approximately 77% seen once. The CDR3 has 15 residues. In germline, CDR1 is LNHDA, CDR2 SQIVND (reference sequence). Trimming pared 10 bases from V and 1 base from J, leaving 14 bases between. Sequencing was performed on PBMCs. The receptor was derived from a female donor in good health and CMV-seronegative. The chain has TRBV19 and TRBJ1-6; tentatively, D is TRBD1 (5 bases). The CDR3 bases are TGTGCCACGCAGACAGCGGGATCCTATAATTCACCCCTCCACTTT. Translating gives CATQTAGSYNSPLHF.